The 24 T cell receptor beta chains in this list originate from one sample, sequenced in a study of early T cells in non-severe SARS-CoV-2 infection. Using its own MiXCR run on the 5' RACE reads, TCRdb lists one record per CDR3 protein. The sample records tens of thousands of distinct CDR3 sequences, more than 5.5% being singletons. The source was whole blood, collected at baseline. These receptors were obtained from an adult who was a healthcare worker with PCR-confirmed SARS-CoV-2 infection or an uninfected control (not recorded which).

This clonotype was picked up many times. The chain combines TRBV4-2 with TRBJ2-5; D is undetermined. The germline CDR1 and CDR2 sequences are LGHNA and YNFKEQ. The CDR3 consists of 14 residues. V was trimmed by 4 bases and J by 2 bases, leaving 11 bases between them. The CDR3 is CASSRNRGQETQYF. CDR3 nucleotide sequence: TGTGCCAGCAGCCGAAACAGAGGACAAGAGACCCAGTACTTC.

This clonotype came up a few times. The gene calls are TRBV7-9 and TRBJ1-1; 7 bases align to TRBD1. V gave up 2 bases and J gave up 6 bases; unmatched junction bases: 9. The CDR3 is made up of 15 amino acids. Per germline, CDR1 SEHNR and CDR2 FQNEAQ (reference sequence). In DNA, the CDR3 is TGTGCCAGCAGCTTAACCAAACAGGGGTTCGCTGAAGCTTTCTTT. It encodes CASSLTKQGFAEAFF. The full variable domain, completed using reference TRBV7-9 and TRBJ1-1, is DTGVSQNPRHKITKRGQNVTFRCDPISEHNRLYWYRQTLGQGPEFLTYFQNEAQLEKSRLLSDRFSAERPKGSFSTLEIQRTEQGDSAMYLCASSLTKQGFAEAFFGQGTRLTVV.

This clonotype was counted between two and nine times. The chain joins TRBV5-1 to TRBJ2-3; D remains unclear. The CDR3 runs to 14 residues. Trimming cost V 0 bases and J 0 bases, with 5 bases left between them. Germline V gives CDR1 SGHRS, CDR2 YFSETQ. The CDR3 region is CASSLVVSTDTQYF. The CDR3 nucleotides are TGCGCCAGCAGCTTGGTAGTTAGCACAGATACGCAGTATTTT. Looking up the rest from reference TRBV5-1 and TRBJ2-3 gives the full variable domain: KAGVTQTPRYLIKTRGQQVTLSCSPISGHRSVSWYQQTPGQGLQFLFEYFSETQRNKGNFPGRFSGRQFSNSRSEMNVSTLELGDSALYLCASSLVVSTDTQYFGPGTRLTVL.

The CDR3 DNA reads as TGTGCCAGCTCACGCCGGGAAGGGGAAGGTGAAAAACTGTTTTTT. Its translation: CASSRREGEGEKLFF. This chain uses TRBV18 with TRBJ1-4; a weak D match, TRBD1 (5 bases). The length of the CDR3 is 15 residues. Trimming cost V 4 bases and J 7 bases, with 16 bases left between them. Germline CDR1 is KGHSH and CDR2 is LQKENI.

This clonotype has a count of ten or more. The J gene is TRBJ2-2, the V gene TRBV25-1; 7 nucleotides line up with TRBD1. The CDR3 totals 15 residues. V lost 8 bases to trimming and J lost 0 bases; unmatched junction nucleotides: 6. Germline CDR1 reads MGHDK; CDR2 reads SYGVNS. Written as DNA, the CDR3 is TGTGCCAGCCTAGAGGGACAGACGAACACCGGGGAGCTGTTTTTT. This encodes CASLEGQTNTGELFF.

Ten or more counts support this clonotype. The V gene is TRBV28, the J gene TRBJ1-6; D is ambiguous. Trimming took off 2 bases at V and 10 bases at J, with 15 bases between the two ends. Germline lookup yields CDR1 MDHEN and CDR2 SYDVKM. The CDR3 runs to 15 residues. As DNA, the CDR3 is TGTGCCAGCAGTTTAGTTCATCGGCCGGGGTCACCCCTCCACTTT. Its translation is CASSLVHRPGSPLHF.

This clonotype has a handful of counts. The chain is built from TRBV7-2 and TRBJ1-5, with 7 bases fitting TRBD1. This CDR3 is built from 16 residues. V shed 1 base and J 0 bases; nucleotides not matched to a gene: 3. The germline V gene has CDR1 SGHTA and CDR2 FQGNSA. CDR3 coding DNA: TGTGCCAGCAGCTTAGTTTCAGGGGGTAGCAATCAGCCCCAGCATTTT. Protein product: CASSLVSGGSNQPQHF.

This clonotype has a count of ten or more. The chain carries TRBV28 and TRBJ1-1; D is unresolved. The germline CDR1 and CDR2 sequences are MDHEN and SYDVKM. There are 15 residues in the CDR3. V dropped 5 bases and J dropped 2 bases, with 15 bases sitting between them. The CDR3 reads CASSPRGLVNTEAFF. The CDR3 coding sequence is TGTGCCAGCAGTCCCCGCGGGCTGGTTAACACTGAAGCTTTCTTT.

At least ten counts were recorded for this clonotype. The chain links TRBV29-1 to TRBJ1-1; 8 bases are a match to TRBD1. V was clipped by 7 bases and J by 8 bases; unmatched bases: 15. CDR3 length: 14 amino acids. Germline V gene sequence: CDR1 SQVTM, CDR2 ANQGSEA. The CDR3 coding sequence is TGCAGCGCCTCTCTCAGGGGGCGAGGGTCGGAAGCTTTCTTT. Encoded protein: CSASLRGRGSEAFF.

This chain connects TRBV12-5 to TRBJ2-2; unclear D gene. CDR1 LGHNT and CDR2 FRNRAP come from the germline V gene. V shed 3 bases and J shed 2 bases, with 10 bases lying between them. This CDR3 spans 15 amino acids. The CDR3 nucleotides are TGTGCTAGTGGTTTTGGTCTACCCAACACCGGGGAGCTGTTTTTT. It translates to CASGFGLPNTGELFF.

This clonotype was found many times. The V call is TRBV2, the J call TRBJ2-7; no clear D. Germline loops: CDR1 SNHLY, CDR2 FYNNEI. Trimming took 8 bases from V and 6 from J, leaving 14 bases between them. This CDR3 has 12 amino acids. The CDR3 sequence is CASLAAPLEQYF. In nucleotides, the CDR3 is TGTGCCAGCCTGGCAGCCCCCCTCGAGCAGTACTTC.

In this sample, this clonotype turned up many times. The chain recombines TRBV6-5 with TRBJ2-7, with 7 bases lining up with TRBD2. The CDR3 contains 14 residues. Germline CDR1 MNHEY, CDR2 SVGAGI. The junction had 4 bases not matched to a gene; V was cut back by 0 bases and J by 5 bases. CDR3 amino acids: CASSYSGRPHEQYF. Here the CDR3 DNA reads TGTGCCAGCAGTTACTCCGGGAGGCCCCACGAGCAGTACTTC.

This clonotype was seen a few times. CDR3 DNA sequence: TGTGCCAGCAGTTACATCCAGGCCTACTCCTACGAGCAGTACTTC. It codes for CASSYIQAYSYEQYF. The V call is TRBV6-2 or TRBV6-3, the J call TRBJ2-7; no definite D call. The CDR3 spans 15 residues. Trimming removed 2 bases from V and 0 bases from J, with 11 bases in between. Per germline, CDR1 MNHEY and CDR2 SVGEGT.

This chain joins TRBV7-2 and TRBJ2-3; D gene ambiguous. The CDR3 covers 14 residues. Germline values: CDR1 SGHTA, CDR2 FQGNSA. The V end was cut by 5 bases, the J end by 5 bases, with 14 bases between. This CDR3 reads CASSPNPGGDTQYF. Here the CDR3 DNA reads TGTGCCAGCAGCCCCAACCCAGGTGGAGATACGCAGTATTTT.

Many counts were recorded for this clonotype. V is TRBV11-2 and J is TRBJ2-6; D is unresolved. Deletions cut 2 bases from V and 0 bases from J, with 5 bases between. The CDR3 is 15 residues long. From germline, CDR1 is SGHAT and CDR2 FQNNGV. The CDR3 region has the DNA TGTGCCAGCAGCTTATCCAACTCTGGGGCCAACGTCCTGACTTTC. Translating gives CASSLSNSGANVLTF.

This clonotype was seen repeatedly, ten times or more. This chain uses TRBV5-4 with TRBJ2-7, with D unresolved. CDR3 length equals 11 residues. Between the trimmed V and J ends, which lost 1 base and 7 bases, there was a span of 6 bases. The germline CDR1 and CDR2 sequences are SGHNT and YYREEE (reference sequence). The CDR3 DNA follows: TGTGCCAGCAGCTTGTCGAATGAGCAGTACTTC. Protein: CASSLSNEQYF.

This clonotype has at least ten counts. The chain recombines TRBV6-5 with TRBJ2-7; 10 positions agree with TRBD2. This CDR3 has 15 residues. The V and J ends lost 1 base and 5 bases, in that order; junction bases with no gene match: 5. CDR1 is MNHEY, CDR2 SVGAGI, per germline. CDR3 nucleotide sequence: TGTGCCAGCAGTTACTGGGTTAGCGGGGGGAACGAGCAGTACTTC. Translating it yields CASSYWVSGGNEQYF.

This clonotype was detected ten times or more. The rearrangement joins TRBV18 to TRBJ2-3; 11 nucleotides match TRBD2. The trim removed 3 bases at V and 5 bases at J, leaving 1 base unmatched. The CDR3 sequence is 14 residues long. Germline CDR1 and CDR2: KGHSH and LQKENI. The CDR3 sequence is CASSPGTSGDTQYF. The CDR3 nucleotides read TGTGCCAGCTCACCCGGGACTAGCGGAGATACGCAGTATTTT.

This clonotype was counted ten times or more. The V call is TRBV19, the J call TRBJ2-1, with TRBD2 identical over 11 bases. The CDR3 contains 15 residues. Per germline, CDR1 LNHDA and CDR2 SQIVND (reference sequence). The J segment lost 3 bases and the V segment lost 11 bases, leaving 9 bases of the junction unmatched. Here the CDR3 DNA reads TGTGCCTCCGGCCCCACTAGCGGGGGCTACAATGAGCAGTTCTTC. Protein sequence: CASGPTSGGYNEQFF.

This clonotype was seen repeatedly, ten times or more. The V call is TRBV10-2, the J call TRBJ2-5; 12 bases map to TRBD2. With V trimmed by 7 bases and J by 5 bases, 5 bases remained unmatched. CDR3 length equals 14 residues. The germline V gene has CDR1 WSHSY and CDR2 SAAADI. The CDR3: CASNLAGGTETQYF. DNA of the CDR3: TGCGCCAGCAATCTAGCGGGGGGGACGGAGACCCAGTACTTC.

Many counts were recorded for this clonotype. The CDR3, as DNA: TGTGCCAGCTCAACCAATCGTGTTTTGGCTTTCTTT. This gives the protein CASSTNRVLAFF. The V gene is TRBV18, the J gene TRBJ1-1; the D is unclear. V lost 5 bases and J 11 bases, leaving 15 bases between the germline ends. The CDR3 sequence is 12 residues long. From germline, CDR1 is KGHSH and CDR2 LQKENI.

The chain uses TRBV6-6 and TRBJ2-3; tentatively, D is TRBD2 (5 bases). Germline V gene sequence: CDR1 MNHNY, CDR2 SVGAGI (reference sequence). CDR3 length: 13 amino acids. V was trimmed by 11 bases and J by 1 base, leaving 13 bases between them. Here the CDR3 reads CACAGAGTDTQYF. DNA of the CDR3: TGTGCCTGCGCGGGTGCTGGCACAGATACGCAGTATTTT.

At least ten counts were recorded for this clonotype. The rearrangement joins TRBV9 to TRBJ2-2; the D is unclear. CDR1 and CDR2 (germline): SGDLS, YYNGEE. The CDR3 sequence is 16 residues long. The V end lost 3 bases, the J end lost 4 bases, and 16 bases lay between the germline ends. This CDR3 is CASSGRFGPSTGELFF. The CDR3 nucleotides read TGTGCCAGCAGCGGGAGATTTGGGCCCTCCACCGGGGAGCTGTTTTTT.

This clonotype appeared a few times. The chain joins TRBV4-3 to TRBJ2-1; the D gene is possibly TRBD2 (5 bases). Germline V gives CDR1 LGHNA, CDR2 YSLEER. The CDR3 length is 18 residues. V was pared by 1 base and J by 3 bases, with 19 bases between. The CDR3 DNA is TGCGCCAGCAGCCAAGGAGCCGGACTCCCTATCATCTACAATGAGCAGTTCTTC. This sequence encodes CASSQGAGLPIIYNEQFF.